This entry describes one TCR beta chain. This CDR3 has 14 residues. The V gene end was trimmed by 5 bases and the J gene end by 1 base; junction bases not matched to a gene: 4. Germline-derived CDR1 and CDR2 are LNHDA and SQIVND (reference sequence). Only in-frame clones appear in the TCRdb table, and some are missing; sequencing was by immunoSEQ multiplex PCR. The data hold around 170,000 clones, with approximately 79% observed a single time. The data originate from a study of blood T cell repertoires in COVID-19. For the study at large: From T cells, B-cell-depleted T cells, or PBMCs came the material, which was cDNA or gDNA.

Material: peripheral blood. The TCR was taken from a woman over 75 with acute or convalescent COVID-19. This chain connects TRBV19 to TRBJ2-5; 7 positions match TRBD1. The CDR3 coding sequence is TGTGCCAGTAGTCAGAGACAGGGCCAAGAGACCCAGTACTTC. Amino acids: CASSQRQGQETQYF.